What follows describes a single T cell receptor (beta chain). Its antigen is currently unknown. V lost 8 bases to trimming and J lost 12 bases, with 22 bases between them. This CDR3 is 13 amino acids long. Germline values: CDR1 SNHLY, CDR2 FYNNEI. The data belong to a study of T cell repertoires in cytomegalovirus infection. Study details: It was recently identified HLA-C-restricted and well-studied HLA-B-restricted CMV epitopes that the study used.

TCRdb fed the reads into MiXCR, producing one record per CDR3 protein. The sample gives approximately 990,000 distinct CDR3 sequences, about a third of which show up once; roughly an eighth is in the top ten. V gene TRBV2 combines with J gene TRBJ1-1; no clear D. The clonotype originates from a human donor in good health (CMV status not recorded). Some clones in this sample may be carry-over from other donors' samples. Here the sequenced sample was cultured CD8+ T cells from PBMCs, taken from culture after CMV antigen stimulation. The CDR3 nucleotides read TGTGCCAGCGGTCCCGGGCCCCGGACCGAACCTTTCTTT. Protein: CASGPGPRTEPFF.